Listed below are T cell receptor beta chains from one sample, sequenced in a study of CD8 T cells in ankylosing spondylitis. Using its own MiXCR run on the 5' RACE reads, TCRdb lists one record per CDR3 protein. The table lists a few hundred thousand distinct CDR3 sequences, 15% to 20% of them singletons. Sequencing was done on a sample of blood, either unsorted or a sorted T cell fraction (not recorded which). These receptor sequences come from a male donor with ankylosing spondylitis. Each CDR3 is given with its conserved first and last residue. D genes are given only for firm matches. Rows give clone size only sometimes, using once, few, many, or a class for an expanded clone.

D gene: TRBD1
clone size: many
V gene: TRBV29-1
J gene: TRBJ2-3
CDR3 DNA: TGCAGCGTTGCCTCGCAGGGGGGCACAGATACGCAGTATTTT
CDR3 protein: CSVASQGGTDTQYF

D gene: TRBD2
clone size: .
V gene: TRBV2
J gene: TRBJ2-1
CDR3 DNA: TGTGCCAGCATGGTACTAGCGGGGGGGAGGAATGAGCAGTTCTTC
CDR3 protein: CASMVLAGGRNEQFF

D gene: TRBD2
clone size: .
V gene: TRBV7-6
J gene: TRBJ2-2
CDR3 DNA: TGTGCCAGCAGCTTGATACCGGGGGGGCAAACCGGGGAGCTGTTTTTT
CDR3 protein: CASSLIPGGQTGELFF

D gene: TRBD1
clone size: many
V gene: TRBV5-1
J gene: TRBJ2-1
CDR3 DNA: TGCGCCAGCAGCATGGACAGGGTAGGAAATGAGCAGTTCTTC
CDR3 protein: CASSMDRVGNEQFF

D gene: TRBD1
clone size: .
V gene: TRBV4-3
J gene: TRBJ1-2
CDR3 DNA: TGCGCCAGCAGCCCAAAACCGGGACAGCCTTATGGCTACACCTTC
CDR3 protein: CASSPKPGQPYGYTF

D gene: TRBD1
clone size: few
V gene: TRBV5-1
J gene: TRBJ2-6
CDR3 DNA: TGCGCCAGCAGCCCAGTTGACAGGGATGGGGCCAACGTCCTGACTTTC
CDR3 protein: CASSPVDRDGANVLTF

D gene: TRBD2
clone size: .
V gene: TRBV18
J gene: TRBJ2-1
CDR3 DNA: TGTGCCAGCTCCCGCTTAAGACTAGCGGGAGTCTACAATGAGCAGTTCTTC
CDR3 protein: CASSRLRLAGVYNEQFF

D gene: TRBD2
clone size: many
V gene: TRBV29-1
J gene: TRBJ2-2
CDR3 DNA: TGCAGCGCTGGGACTAGCGGTACCGGGGAGCTGTTTTTT
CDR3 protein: CSAGTSGTGELFF

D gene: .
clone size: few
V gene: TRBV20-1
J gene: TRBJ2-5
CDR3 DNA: TGCAGTGCTAGACCTGGGGGCTGGGAGACCCAGTACTTC
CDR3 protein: CSARPGGWETQYF

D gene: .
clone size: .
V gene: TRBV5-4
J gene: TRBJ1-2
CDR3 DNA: TGTGCCAGCACCCAGGGAATAGATAACTATGGCTACACCTTC
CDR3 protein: CASTQGIDNYGYTF

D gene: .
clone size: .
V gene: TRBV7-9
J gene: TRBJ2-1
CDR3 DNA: TGTGCCAGCAGCTCAACTGATTTGGACAGTAACAATGAGCAGTTCTTC
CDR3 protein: CASSSTDLDSNNEQFF

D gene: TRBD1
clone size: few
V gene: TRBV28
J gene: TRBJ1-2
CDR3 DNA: TGTGCCAGCAGTTCCCAGACAGGGGCCCTCTATGGCTACACCTTC
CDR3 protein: CASSSQTGALYGYTF

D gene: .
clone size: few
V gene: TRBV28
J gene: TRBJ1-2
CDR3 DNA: TGTGCCAGCACAGCGCGGGGGACCTATGGCTACACCTTC
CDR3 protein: CASTARGTYGYTF

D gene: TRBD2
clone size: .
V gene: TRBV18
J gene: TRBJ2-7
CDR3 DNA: TGTGCCAGCTCACCCGCTAGCGGGGGGCTCTCCTACGAGCAGTACTTC
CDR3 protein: CASSPASGGLSYEQYF

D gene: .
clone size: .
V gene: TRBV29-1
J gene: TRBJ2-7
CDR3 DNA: TGCAGCGTTATGACGGGCAGGGGAGACGAGCAGTACTTC
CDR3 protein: CSVMTGRGDEQYF

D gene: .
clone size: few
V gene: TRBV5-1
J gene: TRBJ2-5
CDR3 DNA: TGCGCCAGCAGCCCTACAGGTCCCCCCGAGACCCAGTACTTC
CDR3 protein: CASSPTGPPETQYF

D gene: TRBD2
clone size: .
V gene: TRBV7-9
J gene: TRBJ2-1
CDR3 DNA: TGTGCCAGCAGCCAGGGACTAGCGGGCCCCTACAATGAGCAGTTCTTC
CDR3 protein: CASSQGLAGPYNEQFF

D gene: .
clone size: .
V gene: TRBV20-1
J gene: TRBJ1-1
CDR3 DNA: TGCAGTGCTAGAGGTCGGCGGGACACTGAAGCTTTCTTT
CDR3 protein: CSARGRRDTEAFF

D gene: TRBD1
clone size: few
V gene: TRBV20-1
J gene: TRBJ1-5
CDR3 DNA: TGCAGTGCTAGAAACGACAGGGGGCGCCGGGGCAATCAGCCCCAGCATTTT
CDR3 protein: CSARNDRGRRGNQPQHF

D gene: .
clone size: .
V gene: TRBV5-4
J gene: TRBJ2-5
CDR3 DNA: TGTGCCAGCAGGAAGGCCCAGGGGTTGACGGAGACCCAGTACTTC
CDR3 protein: CASRKAQGLTETQYF

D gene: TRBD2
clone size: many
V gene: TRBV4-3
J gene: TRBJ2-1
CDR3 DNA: TGCGCCAGCAGCCAGATAGCGGGAGGGTCCTACAATGAGCAGTTCTTC
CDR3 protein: CASSQIAGGSYNEQFF

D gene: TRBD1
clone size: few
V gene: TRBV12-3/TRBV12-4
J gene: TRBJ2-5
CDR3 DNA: TGTGCCAGCAGTTGGGGACAGCGCCAAGAGACCCAGTACTTC
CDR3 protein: CASSWGQRQETQYF

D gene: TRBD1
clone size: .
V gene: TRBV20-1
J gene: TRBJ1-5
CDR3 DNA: TGCAGTGCTAGAGGGGGACAGCATAGCAATCAGCCCCAGCATTTT
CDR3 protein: CSARGGQHSNQPQHF

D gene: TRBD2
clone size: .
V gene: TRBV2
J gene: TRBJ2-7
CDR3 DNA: TGTGCCAGCAGGGGGAGAACTAGCGCCTCCTCCTACGAGCAGTACTTC
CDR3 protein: CASRGRTSASSYEQYF

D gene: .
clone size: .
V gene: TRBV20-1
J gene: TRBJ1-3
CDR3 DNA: TGCAGTGCTGACGACGGCTTCTCTGGAAACACCATATATTTT
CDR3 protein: CSADDGFSGNTIYF

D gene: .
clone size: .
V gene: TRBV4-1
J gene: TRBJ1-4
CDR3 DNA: TGCGCCAGCAGCCAAGATTGGGGCGCCCTCGGGAGGGAAAAACTGGTTTTT
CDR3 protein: CASSQDWGALGREKLVF

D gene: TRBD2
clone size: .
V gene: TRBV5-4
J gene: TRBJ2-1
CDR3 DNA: TGTGCCAGCAGCCCGATAGGGACTAGCGCATTCGATGAGCAGTTCTTC
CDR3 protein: CASSPIGTSAFDEQFF

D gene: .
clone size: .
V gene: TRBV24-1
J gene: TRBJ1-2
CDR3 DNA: TGTGCCACCCCGGACCGAAACTATGGCTACACCTTC
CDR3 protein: CATPDRNYGYTF

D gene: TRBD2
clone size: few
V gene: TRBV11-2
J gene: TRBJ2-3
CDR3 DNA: TGTGCCAGCAGCTTAGTAAGCGGGGGGTTCACAGATACGCAGTATTTT
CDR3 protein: CASSLVSGGFTDTQYF

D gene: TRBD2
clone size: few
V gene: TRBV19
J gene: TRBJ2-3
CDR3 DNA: TGTGCCAGTAGTGGTCGGGAGGGTAGCACAGATACGCAGTATTTT
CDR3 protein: CASSGREGSTDTQYF

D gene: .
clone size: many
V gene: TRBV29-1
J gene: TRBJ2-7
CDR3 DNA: TGCAGCGTGACAGGGAGGGGACTCTACGAGCAGTACTTC
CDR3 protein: CSVTGRGLYEQYF

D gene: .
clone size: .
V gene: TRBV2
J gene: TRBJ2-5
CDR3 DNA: TGTGCCAGCACTGGGTCGGGTCAGGGGACCCAGTACTTC
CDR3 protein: CASTGSGQGTQYF

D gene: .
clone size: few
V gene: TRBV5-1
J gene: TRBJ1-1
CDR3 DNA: TGCGCCAGCAGCTTTGACACCTTATTCACTGAAGCTTTCTTT
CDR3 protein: CASSFDTLFTEAFF

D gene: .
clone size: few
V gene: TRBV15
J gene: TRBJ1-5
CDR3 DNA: TGTGCCACAAGCAGAGAGGAGGGAGATCAGCCCCAGCATTTT
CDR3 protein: CATSREEGDQPQHF

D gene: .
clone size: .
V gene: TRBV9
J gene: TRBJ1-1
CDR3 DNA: TGTGCCAGCAGCGCCAGGGTCGGGAACACTGAAGCTTTCTTT
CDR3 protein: CASSARVGNTEAFF

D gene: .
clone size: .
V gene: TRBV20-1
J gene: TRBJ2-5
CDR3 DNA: TGCAGTGCTGCCCAACGGCAGGGAGGAGAGACCCAGTACTTC
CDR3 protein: CSAAQRQGGETQYF

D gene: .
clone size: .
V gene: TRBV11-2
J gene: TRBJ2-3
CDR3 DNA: TGTGCCAGCAGCTTAAGGGAGTTGGGCACAGATACGCAGTATTTT
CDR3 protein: CASSLRELGTDTQYF

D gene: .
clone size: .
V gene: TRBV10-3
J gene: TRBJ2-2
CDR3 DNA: TGTGCCATCAGACCCTCGGACGGTGGGGAGCTGTTTTTT
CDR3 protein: CAIRPSDGGELFF